These T cell receptor beta chains were read from a single sample in a study of sequential checkpoint blockade in melanoma. Libraries were prepared by immunoSEQ multiplex PCR; TCRdb keeps only in-frame clonotypes and omits some of them. The profile shows approximately 5,300 clones, about two thirds of them singletons. Source: CD8+ T cells sorted from blood (inferred from file names), taken from a patient given nivolumab and ipilimumab in sequence. The receptors originated from a human donor with melanoma. The CDR3 runs from the conserved cysteine through the conserved F or W. The D gene is left open where the match is weak. Size is stated for part of the rows, as once, few or many counts, or as a class when the clone is expanded.

CDR3nt,CDR3aa,d_gene,abundance,j_gene,v_gene
TGTGCCAGCACTGCGGCGGGGACCCACGAGCAGTACTTC,CASTAAGTHEQYF,NA,NA,TRBJ2-7,TRBV6-5
TGTGCCAGCAGCGCCACCGGGACAGGAGTAGAAGCTTTCTTT,CASSATGTGVEAFF,TRBD1,NA,TRBJ1-1,TRBV6-5
TGTGCCAGCAGCCAAGATCGATCGACAAATTATCAGCCCCAGCATTTT,CASSQDRSTNYQPQHF,NA,NA,TRBJ1-5,TRBV14
TGTGCCAGCAGTTTAGCGGGTGGAGGGCAGTTCTTC,CASSLAGGGQFF,NA,once,TRBJ2-1,TRBV27
TGTGCCAGCAGCGAGGGGACAGGGGATGAAGCTTTCTTT,CASSEGTGDEAFF,TRBD1,few,TRBJ1-1,TRBV9
TGTGCCAGCAGCGTAGTGGGTCAGGCCCCTCGGGAGGATGGCTACACCTTC,CASSVVGQAPREDGYTF,NA,NA,TRBJ1-2,TRBV9
TGTGCCAGCATGCAGGGCCAAAACATTCAGTACTTC,CASMQGQNIQYF,NA,once,TRBJ2-4,TRBV6-5
TGTGCCAGCAGCGTAGATTATATCATCTTCCCCGGGGGAGACTATGGCTACACCTTC,CASSVDYIIFPGGDYGYTF,NA,NA,TRBJ1-2,TRBV9
TGTGCCAGCAGTTACTATAGGCCCGAGGGGGCTGATGGCTACACCTTC,CASSYYRPEGADGYTF,TRBD1,NA,TRBJ1-2,TRBV6-5
TGTGCCAGCAGCCCACCTGTGGGGTCGGGATACACAGATACGCAGTATTTT,CASSPPVGSGYTDTQYF,NA,NA,TRBJ2-3,TRBV7-9
TGTGCCAGCAGCTTAGCCGAGAGGAGGGGAAACATTCAGTACTTC,CASSLAERRGNIQYF,NA,NA,TRBJ2-4,TRBV7-2
TGTGCCAGCAGCCCCGGAGGGCACGAGCAGTACTTC,CASSPGGHEQYF,NA,NA,TRBJ2-7,TRBV7-3
TGTGCCAGCAATCCAGCCGAGCGGGAGAACACCGGGGAGCTGTTTTTT,CASNPAERENTGELFF,TRBD2,NA,TRBJ2-2,TRBV28
TGTGCCAGCAGTCCCTGGGGGGGCAGCCGCTACGAGCAGTACTTC,CASSPWGGSRYEQYF,NA,NA,TRBJ2-7,TRBV28